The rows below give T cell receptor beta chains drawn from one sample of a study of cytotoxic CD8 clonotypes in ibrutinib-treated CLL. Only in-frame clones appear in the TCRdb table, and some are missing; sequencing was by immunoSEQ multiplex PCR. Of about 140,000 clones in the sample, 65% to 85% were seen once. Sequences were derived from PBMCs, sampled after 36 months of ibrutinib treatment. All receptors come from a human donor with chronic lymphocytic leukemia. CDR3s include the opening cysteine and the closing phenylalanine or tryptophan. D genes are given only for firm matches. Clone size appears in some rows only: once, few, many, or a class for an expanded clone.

CDR3nt: TGTGCCAGCAGCTTAAGACTCATCCGGGAGAAAGAGACCCAGTACTTC
CDR3aa: CASSLRLIREKETQYF
d_gene: -
v_gene: TRBV7-8
j_gene: TRBJ2-5
abundance: -

CDR3nt: TGTGCCAGCGCCGATGAATGGTGGAACGAGCAGTACTTC
CDR3aa: CASADEWWNEQYF
d_gene: -
v_gene: TRBV5-8
j_gene: TRBJ2-7
abundance: -

CDR3nt: TGTGCCAGTGACACAGATACGCAGTATTTT
CDR3aa: CASDTDTQYF
d_gene: -
v_gene: TRBV14
j_gene: TRBJ2-3
abundance: -

CDR3nt: TGTGCCAGCAGCGCGGGACAGGCGAGGACCGGGGAGCTGTTTTTT
CDR3aa: CASSAGQARTGELFF
d_gene: TRBD1
v_gene: TRBV5-4
j_gene: TRBJ2-2
abundance: -

CDR3nt: TGTGCCATCGGGCAGGAAGAGACCCAGTACTTC
CDR3aa: CAIGQEETQYF
d_gene: -
v_gene: TRBV10-3
j_gene: TRBJ2-5
abundance: -

CDR3nt: TGTGCCAGCAGCGTAGGGGCCCCACAGGGGGGCACCATATATTTT
CDR3aa: CASSVGAPQGGTIYF
d_gene: TRBD1
v_gene: TRBV9
j_gene: TRBJ1-3
abundance: once

CDR3nt: TGTGCCAGCAGCACCCCTTCCAAGGGTGAAAAACTGTTTTTT
CDR3aa: CASSTPSKGEKLFF
d_gene: -
v_gene: TRBV6-5
j_gene: TRBJ1-4
abundance: few

CDR3nt: TGTGCCAGCAGCCCCTGGGACGAGCAGTACTTC
CDR3aa: CASSPWDEQYF
d_gene: -
v_gene: TRBV7-9
j_gene: TRBJ2-7
abundance: -

CDR3nt: TGTGCCAGCAGGGCTCCCAGAAGAACAGAGTACTTC
CDR3aa: CASRAPRRTEYF
d_gene: -
v_gene: TRBV28
j_gene: TRBJ2-7
abundance: -

CDR3nt: TGTGCCTGGACAAAGACAGGGCCCAATCAGCCCCAGCATTTT
CDR3aa: CAWTKTGPNQPQHF
d_gene: TRBD1
v_gene: TRBV30
j_gene: TRBJ1-5
abundance: -

CDR3nt: TGTGCCAGCAGTTGGGGGACAGGGGGTACCTACGAGCAGTACTTC
CDR3aa: CASSWGTGGTYEQYF
d_gene: TRBD1
v_gene: TRBV6-5
j_gene: TRBJ2-7
abundance: -

CDR3nt: TGTGCCAGCAGCTTAGATTACCTAGCGGGGGAAAATGAGCAGTTCTTC
CDR3aa: CASSLDYLAGENEQFF
d_gene: TRBD2
v_gene: TRBV11-3
j_gene: TRBJ2-1
abundance: -

CDR3nt: TGTGCCAGCTCCCCCCTGCCGGGACAGCAGATCGAGCAGTACTTC
CDR3aa: CASSPLPGQQIEQYF
d_gene: TRBD1
v_gene: TRBV18
j_gene: TRBJ2-7
abundance: once

CDR3nt: TGTGCCAGCAGCTTAGATCGGACTAGCGGCACAGATACGCAGTATTTT
CDR3aa: CASSLDRTSGTDTQYF
d_gene: TRBD2
v_gene: TRBV11-3
j_gene: TRBJ2-3
abundance: -

CDR3nt: TGTGCCAGCGGCCCCTCCCTCACCGCCCAGACCCAGTACTTC
CDR3aa: CASGPSLTAQTQYF
d_gene: -
v_gene: TRBV27
j_gene: TRBJ2-5
abundance: -

CDR3nt: TGTGCCAGCAGTTCGCAGGGGTATGGCTACACCTTC
CDR3aa: CASSSQGYGYTF
d_gene: -
v_gene: TRBV27
j_gene: TRBJ1-2
abundance: -

CDR3nt: TGTGCCAGCACCCGTCCAAACACAGATACGCAGTATTTT
CDR3aa: CASTRPNTDTQYF
d_gene: -
v_gene: TRBV2
j_gene: TRBJ2-3
abundance: medium-sized

CDR3nt: TGCGCCAGCAGCTTGGCCCGGCAAGAGACCCAGTACTTC
CDR3aa: CASSLARQETQYF
d_gene: -
v_gene: TRBV5-1
j_gene: TRBJ2-5
abundance: once

CDR3nt: TGTGCCAGCAGTTTATCATCCCCAGGCCCCACTGAAGCTTTCTTT
CDR3aa: CASSLSSPGPTEAFF
d_gene: -
v_gene: TRBV27
j_gene: TRBJ1-1
abundance: -

CDR3nt: TGTGCCAGCAGTGGGGGACATCACGTTTTTGGTGAGCAGTTCTTC
CDR3aa: CASSGGHHVFGEQFF
d_gene: -
v_gene: TRBV28
j_gene: TRBJ2-1
abundance: -

CDR3nt: TGTGCCAGCAGCTTAGACGTCAGGCCCTACGAGCAGTACTTC
CDR3aa: CASSLDVRPYEQYF
d_gene: -
v_gene: TRBV7-9
j_gene: TRBJ2-7
abundance: -

CDR3nt: TGTGCCAGCAGCTTAGACCCCTACAGAGCGACTTACGAGCAGTACTTC
CDR3aa: CASSLDPYRATYEQYF
d_gene: -
v_gene: TRBV7-9
j_gene: TRBJ2-7
abundance: -

CDR3nt: TGTGCCAGCAGCTTTACAGGCGGGGAGCTCGAGCAGTACTTC
CDR3aa: CASSFTGGELEQYF
d_gene: -
v_gene: TRBV11-2
j_gene: TRBJ2-7
abundance: -

CDR3nt: TGTGCCAGCAGCCCACCTAGTCTTTCACCCCTCCACTTT
CDR3aa: CASSPPSLSPLHF
d_gene: -
v_gene: TRBV7-2
j_gene: TRBJ1-6
abundance: -

CDR3nt: TGCGCCAGCAGCTTGGTAGGACTAGCGGGACCAGATACGCAGTATTTT
CDR3aa: CASSLVGLAGPDTQYF
d_gene: TRBD2
v_gene: TRBV5-1
j_gene: TRBJ2-3
abundance: -

CDR3nt: TGTGCCAGCATAAAGACACAGCCTAACTATGGCTACACCTTC
CDR3aa: CASIKTQPNYGYTF
d_gene: -
v_gene: TRBV2
j_gene: TRBJ1-2
abundance: -

CDR3nt: TGTGCCTGGAGTGTACGGTCTATAATCCTCAATCAGCCCCAGCATTTT
CDR3aa: CAWSVRSIILNQPQHF
d_gene: -
v_gene: TRBV30
j_gene: TRBJ1-5
abundance: -

CDR3nt: TGTGCCATCAGTGCACTAGCAGTCTCCACAGATACGCAGTATTTT
CDR3aa: CAISALAVSTDTQYF
d_gene: -
v_gene: TRBV10-3
j_gene: TRBJ2-3
abundance: -

CDR3nt: TGTGCCTGGACCCTCCTGCCCCTACTAGCGGGAGACCCCTCCTACGAGCAGTACTTC
CDR3aa: CAWTLLPLLAGDPSYEQYF
d_gene: TRBD2
v_gene: TRBV30
j_gene: TRBJ2-7
abundance: -

CDR3nt: TGTGCCAGCAGTGAAGTTCGGGGGGTAGGTGGCACTGAAGCTTTCTTT
CDR3aa: CASSEVRGVGGTEAFF
d_gene: -
v_gene: TRBV25-1
j_gene: TRBJ1-1
abundance: -